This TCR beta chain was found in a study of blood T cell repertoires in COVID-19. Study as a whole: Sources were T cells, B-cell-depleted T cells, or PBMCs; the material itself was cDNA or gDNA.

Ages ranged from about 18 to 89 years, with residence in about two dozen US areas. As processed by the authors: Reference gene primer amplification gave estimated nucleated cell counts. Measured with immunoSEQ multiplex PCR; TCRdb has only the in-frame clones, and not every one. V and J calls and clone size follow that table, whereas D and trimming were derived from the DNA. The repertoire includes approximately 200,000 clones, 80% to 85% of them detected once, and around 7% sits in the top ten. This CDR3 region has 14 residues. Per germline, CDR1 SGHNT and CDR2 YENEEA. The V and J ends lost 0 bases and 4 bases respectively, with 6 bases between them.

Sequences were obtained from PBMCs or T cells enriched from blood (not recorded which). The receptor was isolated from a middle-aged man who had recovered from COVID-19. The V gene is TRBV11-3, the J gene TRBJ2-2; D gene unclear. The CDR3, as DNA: TGTGCCAGCAGCTTAGAAAGGAGCACCGGGGAGCTGTTTTTT. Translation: CASSLERSTGELFF.